Presented here are 2 T cell receptor beta chains from one specimen sequenced in a study of OX40 agonist ivuxolimab in advanced cancers. Libraries were prepared by immunoSEQ multiplex PCR; TCRdb keeps only in-frame clonotypes and omits some of them. This table holds around 45,000 clones, more than 65% found once. This material consisted of CD4+ or CD8+ T cells sorted from blood, taken in a trial of the OX40 agonist ivuxolimab. The receptors derive from an adult with an advanced solid tumor such as melanoma, head and neck, liver or kidney cancer.

The chain recombines TRBV29-1 with TRBJ2-5, with 15 nucleotides matching TRBD2. This CDR3 is 14 amino acids long. The J segment lost 11 bases and the V segment lost 5 bases, leaving 9 bases of the junction unmatched. Germline V CDR1 and CDR2: SQVTM, ANQGSEA. DNA of the CDR3: TGCAGCGTTCGGACTAGCGGGAGGGCGGGAGAGCAGTACTTC. Protein sequence: CSVRTSGRAGEQYF.

CDR3 in DNA: TGTGCCAGCACCTCCCGGGGAGGGGCTGAAGCTTTCTTT. Its protein is CASTSRGGAEAFF. The chain joins TRBV6-6 to TRBJ1-1, with D tentatively TRBD1 (5 bases). Trimming removed 7 bases from V and 6 bases from J, with 15 bases in between. This CDR3 is 13 amino acids long. Germline CDR1 is MNHNY and CDR2 is SVGAGI (reference sequence).